The T cell receptor (beta chain) described here comes from a study of cytomegalovirus exposure and HLA in healthy donors (dated by TCRdb to about 2017). For context, the study as a whole: According to a later analysis, the 120 or so validation repertoires were produced on the same platform as the approximately 620 repertoires of the first cohort. The study aimed to test whether signatures of past pathogen exposure could be identified by cataloging public T cell receptors. High-throughput TCR immunosequencing, statistical association of individual TCRs with disease status, and machine learning were combined to predict cytomegalovirus infection status. A separate validation cohort of about 110 different subjects was used in addition to the approximately 700-subject first cohort.

Overall study outcomes, separate from this receptor: Most TCR sequences were seen in very few donors, while some public TCRs were found in many individuals. A later analysis found that TCRs clustered in the first cohort also tended to co-occur in the 120 validation repertoires, with more than 90% of cluster scores above 0. A few of the identified cytomegalovirus-associated TCR beta chains were confirmed in vitro to be specific for cytomegalovirus antigens. In the study, 150 to 200 TCR beta chains were listed as associated with cytomegalovirus. A later analysis had no HLA typing for the validation cohort, so co-occurrence there was scored across all 110 or so repertoires. In both the original and validation cohorts, the classifier was reported to diagnose cytomegalovirus status with high specificity and sensitivity. It was suggested by the authors that the approach could potentially be generalized to other disease states and immunological phenotypes.

Library prep was done by the immunoSEQ multiplex PCR assay. Regarding the original processing steps: A statistical classification framework was built to diagnose cytomegalovirus status from the catalog of TCR beta chain sequences. This is the immuneACCESS table as TCRdb keeps it, with only in-frame sequences that have V and J called. A part of the clones is gone; compared with another copy, unresolved V genes explain less than half, and the rest is unexplained. V, J and clone size reflect that table, while D and trimming were determined from the DNA. The sample table lists approximately 140,000 clones, 84% of them with a count of one. 1.4% of the sample rests with the top ten. The donors belonged to the validation cohort of 90 to 150 subjects, which was separate from the approximately 660-subject first cohort. Worth noting for this clone: What antigen it recognizes has not been identified. The record has no base qualities; no much larger clone is one base away.

V sheds 6 bases and J sheds 3 bases, leaving 12 bases between their ends. The CDR3 spans 14 residues, from the cysteine through the phenylalanine. Only the CDR3 portion is preserved as DNA: 42 bases, with reading frame beginning at the first base. CDR1 and CDR2 were assigned from the germline V gene as SGHTA and FQGNSA. Sequencing used PBMCs. The rearranged segments are TRBV7-2 and TRBJ2-1; TRBD2 is a possible D gene, resting on 5 matching bases. This TCR came from a woman under 40 in good health and CMV-seronegative. Here the CDR3 is given as CASRIAPHYNEQFF. The DNA is TGTGCCAGCAGGATAGCGCCACACTACAATGAGCAGTTCTTC.